What follows are 23 T cell receptor beta chains derived from one specimen sequenced in a study of glioma-infiltrating T cells. Using RNA template, CDR3s of TCR alpha and beta were amplified with iRepertoire arm-PCR. TCRdb reprocessed the multiplex PCR reads with MiXCR, giving one entry per CDR3 protein. This table holds roughly 350,000 distinct CDR3 sequences, 41% found once. Sequenced sample: glioma tissue, nonneoplastic brain tissue, or PBMCs (not recorded which). Every receptor here comes from a human donor with low-grade glioma or glioblastoma, undergoing nonglioma brain surgery, or in good health (not recorded which).

The rearrangement joins TRBV28 to TRBJ1-5, with unresolved D. Trimming left V 3 bases short and J 0 bases short, with 6 bases between. From germline, CDR1 is MDHEN and CDR2 SYDVKM. This CDR3 has 14 residues. Here the CDR3 DNA reads TGTGCCAGCAGTTTGAGAGCTAGCAATCAGCCCCAGCATTTT. It translates to CASSLRASNQPQHF.

The genes are TRBV28 and TRBJ2-3; D may be TRBD2 (5 bases). V was shortened by 1 base and J by 5 bases, with 22 bases between the two germline ends. The CDR3 extends over 18 amino acids. Germline lookup yields CDR1 MDHEN and CDR2 SYDVKM. CDR3 nucleotides: TGTGCCAGCAGTTTATTTACTGGCGGGCCCCACTCCCGAGATACGCAGTATTTT. Protein product: CASSLFTGGPHSRDTQYF.

In the case of this clonotype: The CDR3 end shows no conserved phenylalanine or tryptophan, and so a read error is likely. The CDR3 nucleotides read TGTGCCAGCAGTGCAAGGGGGCGCATAGGCAATGAGCAGTTCCTC. It translates to CASSARGRIGNEQFL. The chain carries TRBV24-1 and TRBJ2-1, with 7 positions matching TRBD1. CDR3 length: 15 residues. The V gene's germline CDR1 is KGHDR and CDR2 SFDVKD.

V is TRBV15 and J is TRBJ2-5; D not certain. The CDR3 is made up of 14 amino acids. Germline CDR1 reads LNHNV; CDR2 reads YYDKDF (reference sequence). The V gene lost 8 bases and the J gene lost 3 bases, with 16 bases spanning the gap. The chain's CDR3 is CATETRKGKETQYF. The CDR3 DNA sequence: TGTGCCACCGAAACCCGAAAAGGGAAAGAGACCCAGTACTTC. Full variable domain (rest looked up from reference TRBV15 and TRBJ2-5): DAMVIQNPRYQVTQFGKPVTLSCSQTLNHNVMYWYQQKSSQAPKLLFHYYDKDFNNEADTPDNFQSRRPNTSFCFLDIRSPGLGDTAMYLCATETRKGKETQYFGPGTRLLVL.

V is TRBV5-4 and J is TRBJ2-1; D may be TRBD1 (5 bases). CDR3 length equals 13 residues. Germline V gene data show CDR1 as SGHNT and CDR2 as YYREEE (reference sequence). The CDR3 loop reads CGRSRDSYNEQFF. CDR3 bases: TGTGGCCGCAGTAGAGACAGCTACAATGAGCAGTTCTTC.

This clonotype has ten or more counts. The gene calls are TRBV6-2 or TRBV6-3 and TRBJ2-7; TRBD2 is a possible D gene (5 bases). From germline, CDR1 is MNHEY and CDR2 SVGEGT. The CDR3 loop spans 15 amino acids. Trimming took off 4 bases at V and 4 bases at J, with 17 bases between the two ends. CDR3 residues: CASSLSGGAGYEQYF. Here the CDR3 DNA reads TGTGCCAGCAGTTTATCAGGAGGCGCTGGGTACGAGCAGTACTTC.

This clonotype was counted ten times or more. This chain uses TRBV28 with TRBJ2-7, with D maybe TRBD2 (6 bases). Germline V gene data show CDR1 as MDHEN and CDR2 as SYDVKM. The CDR3 has 15 amino acids. Trimming took 7 bases from V and 0 from J, leaving 16 bases between them. The CDR3 region is CASNQPGDHSYEQYF. For the CDR3, the DNA is TGTGCCAGCAACCAACCGGGGGACCACTCCTACGAGCAGTACTTC.

This clonotype was detected only a few times. The gene calls are TRBV20-1 and TRBJ2-2, with 10 positions matching TRBD2. V gave up 0 bases and J gave up 7 bases; unmatched junction bases: 8. The CDR3 contains 16 residues. CDR1 and CDR2 from the germline V gene are DFQATT and SNEGSKA (reference sequence). CDR3 in DNA: TGCAGTGCTAGAGATCGGCTAGCGGGAGTAGGCGGGGAGCTGTTTTTT. Translating it yields CSARDRLAGVGGELFF.

A word on this clonotype: A much larger clone sits a single nucleotide away, making a read error possible. V gene TRBV20-1 combines with J gene TRBJ2-5, with 12 bases aligning to TRBD2. This CDR3 is 15 amino acids long. Germline V gene data show CDR1 as DFQATT and CDR2 as SNEGSKA (reference sequence). V lost 5 bases to trimming and J lost 3 bases; unmatched junction nucleotides: 7. The chain's CDR3 is CSALRLAGAKETQYF. The CDR3 bases are TGCAGTGCTTTGCGACTAGCGGGAGCCAAAGAGACCCAGTACTTC.

This clonotype was recorded at least ten times. The chain joins TRBV15 to TRBJ2-2, with D perhaps matching TRBD2 (7 bases). The CDR3 covers 12 residues. The ends were cut back, 11 bases at V and 5 bases at J, with 12 bases in the middle. In germline, CDR1 is LNHNV, CDR2 YYDKDF (reference sequence). The CDR3: CASGRGTGELFF. CDR3 in DNA: TGTGCCTCAGGGAGGGGGACCGGGGAGCTGTTTTTT. Full variable domain (missing parts from reference TRBV15 and TRBJ2-2): DAMVIQNPRYQVTQFGKPVTLSCSQTLNHNVMYWYQQKSSQAPKLLFHYYDKDFNNEADTPDNFQSRRPNTSFCFLDIRSPGLGDTAMYLCASGRGTGELFFGEGSRLTVL.

Remarks on this clonotype: A read error is possible here, since a much larger clone lies one base away. The chain uses TRBV28 and TRBJ1-1; D gene unclear. This CDR3 region has 17 residues. V was trimmed by 1 base and J by 1 base, leaving 16 bases between them. Germline CDR1 is MDHEN and CDR2 is SYDVKM. Here the CDR3 DNA reads TGTGCCAGCAGTTTATTTAGTCAGTGGGCGCAGAACACTGAAGCTTTCTTT. Amino acid sequence: CASSLFSQWAQNTEAFF.

The chain employs TRBV28 and TRBJ1-2; no firm D call. Per the germline V gene, CDR1 is MDHEN and CDR2 is SYDVKM. The CDR3 extends over 12 amino acids. Trimming removed 1 base at V and 5 bases at J, with 5 bases between. The CDR3 is CASSLSGYGYTF. The CDR3 region has the DNA TGTGCCAGCAGTTTATCGGGATATGGCTACACCTTC.

This clonotype was seen only a few times. The chain's CDR3 is CSASDARRHNEKLFF. The CDR3 DNA reads TGCAGTGCTTCCGACGCCCGACGGCATAATGAAAAACTGTTTTTT. The rearrangement uses TRBV20-1 and TRBJ1-4; D call uncertain. The CDR3 is 15 residues long. CDR1 is DFQATT, CDR2 SNEGSKA, per germline (reference sequence). V lost 5 bases, J lost 4 bases, and 17 bases lay in between.

Only a few counts were recorded for this clonotype. The chain recombines TRBV7-2 with TRBJ1-2, with D perhaps TRBD1 (5 bases). Germline CDR1 and CDR2: SGHTA and FQGNSA. V gave up 5 bases and J gave up 6 bases, with 16 bases separating them. CDR3 length equals 14 residues. The CDR3 spells CASSTTGVWNGYTF. The CDR3 bases are TGTGCCAGCAGCACTACAGGTGTCTGGAATGGCTACACCTTC.

DNA of the CDR3: TGCAGTGCTGGGACGCCAGTTCTCCACGAGCAGTACTTC. Amino acids: CSAGTPVLHEQYF. The rearrangement links TRBV20-1 to TRBJ2-7; D may correspond to TRBD1 or TRBD2 (5 bases each). Trimming took off 5 bases at V and 5 bases at J, with 16 bases between the two ends. This CDR3 has 13 residues. CDR1 DFQATT and CDR2 SNEGSKA come from the germline V gene (reference sequence).

This clonotype was seen repeatedly, ten times or more. The rearrangement uses TRBV24-1 and TRBJ2-7; 10 bases map to TRBD2. After removal of 4 bases from V and 3 bases from J, the junction contained 5 bases not matched to a gene. The CDR3 totals 15 residues. The germline gives CDR1 KGHDR, CDR2 SFDVKD. The CDR3 is CATSDPAGGHYEQYF. The CDR3 bases are TGTGCCACCAGTGACCCAGCGGGAGGGCACTACGAGCAGTACTTC.

With respect to this clonotype: A much larger clone differs from this one at a single base, so this may be a read error. The V gene is TRBV20-1, the J gene TRBJ1-5; 7 positions match TRBD1. This CDR3 region has 15 residues. Germline values: CDR1 DFQATT, CDR2 SNEGSKA (reference sequence). V gave up 5 bases and J gave up 0 bases; unmatched junction bases: 7. CDR3 residues: CSAHKGQYSNQPQHF. CDR3 coding DNA: TGCAGTGCTCATAAGGGACAGTATAGCAATCAGCCCCAGCATTTT.

Only a few counts were recorded for this clonotype. CDR3 sequence reads: CASRGTETGTEAFF. In nucleotides, the CDR3 is TGTGCCAGCAGGGGTACTGAAACGGGCACTGAAGCTTTCTTT. V is TRBV12-3 or TRBV12-4 and J is TRBJ1-1, with D uncertain. The CDR3 sequence is 14 residues long. Trimming took 6 bases from V and 4 from J, leaving 15 bases between them.

The V gene is TRBV20-1, the J gene TRBJ1-1, with 7 positions matching TRBD1. After removal of 6 bases from V and 1 base from J, the junction contained 14 bases not matched to a gene. The CDR3 runs to 16 residues. Germline CDR1 DFQATT, CDR2 SNEGSKA (reference sequence). The chain's CDR3 is CSAPGRGRLRNTEAFF. The CDR3 nucleotides read TGCAGTGCCCCAGGTAGGGGGCGTCTCAGGAACACTGAAGCTTTCTTT.

The J gene is TRBJ2-3, the V gene TRBV19; either TRBD1 or TRBD2 may fit D (5 bases each). V was shortened by 7 bases and J by 6 bases, with 20 bases between the two germline ends. The germline V gene encodes CDR1 LNHDA and CDR2 SQIVND (reference sequence). CDR3 length equals 15 residues. For the CDR3, the DNA is TGTGCCAGTACCCCGGGACCCCGTAAACCCGATACGCAGTATTTT. It codes for CASTPGPRKPDTQYF.

This sequence joins TRBV11-2 and TRBJ1-1; D is perhaps TRBD1 (6 bases). Germline-derived CDR1 and CDR2 are SGHAT and FQNNGV. There are 15 residues in the CDR3. Trimming took 2 bases from V and 1 from J, leaving 11 bases between them. CDR3: CASSLSYRANTEAFF. CDR3 sequence (DNA): TGTGCCAGCAGCTTATCGTACAGGGCGAACACTGAAGCTTTCTTT.

In this sample, this clonotype turned up many times. V and J are TRBV20-1 and TRBJ2-7, with 7 bases lining up with TRBD2. The CDR3 length is 14 residues. Germline V gene sequence: CDR1 DFQATT, CDR2 SNEGSKA (reference sequence). Trimming at V came to 1 base and at J to 5 bases, leaving 8 bases not matched to a gene. The CDR3 sequence is CSARVGGRSHEQYF. CDR3 DNA sequence: TGCAGTGCTAGAGTCGGCGGGAGAAGCCACGAGCAGTACTTC.

This clonotype was observed a few times. The gene calls are TRBV20-1 and TRBJ2-5; D remains ambiguous. Trimming removed 0 bases at V and 4 bases at J, with 9 bases between. CDR3 length: 13 residues. Per the germline V gene, CDR1 is DFQATT and CDR2 is SNEGSKA (reference sequence). As DNA, the CDR3 is TGCAGTGCTAGAGATTCCGTACCAGAGACCCAGTACTTC. Translation gives CSARDSVPETQYF.